Detailed here is one TCR beta chain. The germline V gene encodes CDR1 ENHRY and CDR2 SYGVKD. The germline V and J ends were trimmed by 9 bases and 3 bases, with 9 bases remaining between them. This CDR3 is built from 11 residues. The sample belongs to a study of blood T cell repertoires in COVID-19. The wider study: Samples taken during acute and convalescent COVID-19 were collected in the United States, Italy and Spain.

The assay was immunoSEQ multiplex PCR, and TCRdb's table has in-frame clones only and misses some. The top ten clones hold roughly 8.8% of a sample with under 250,000 clones, around 80% of them seen once. The chain employs TRBV10-3 and TRBJ2-7; no firm D call. Sequenced sample: peripheral blood. The TCR originated in a woman between 50 and 59 years old with acute or convalescent COVID-19. The CDR3 nucleotides read TGTGCCATTGCGGAAAGCTACGAGCAGTACTTC. This gives the protein CAIAESYEQYF.